Shown below are 19 T cell receptor beta chains from a single sample sequenced in a study of blood T cell repertoires in COVID-19. TCRdb keeps only in-frame clones here, not all; method: immunoSEQ multiplex PCR. The table lists roughly 250,000 clones, 80% to 85% of them singletons. Sequencing was carried out using peripheral blood. Receptor source: a woman aged 40 to 49 who had recovered from COVID-19.

CDR3 in amino acids: CATLSRTGNTEAFF. The CDR3 DNA reads TGTGCCACCTTATCCCGGACGGGAAACACTGAAGCTTTCTTT. V and J are TRBV19 and TRBJ1-1; D is uncertain. CDR3 size: 14 residues. Trimming left V 10 bases short and J 2 bases short, with 17 bases between. Germline lookup yields CDR1 LNHDA and CDR2 SQIVND (reference sequence).

This chain links TRBV7-2 with TRBJ2-7; 11 bases match TRBD2. V was pared by 6 bases and J by 3 bases, with 10 bases of the junction left unmatched. The V gene's germline CDR1 is SGHTA and CDR2 FQGNSA. CDR3 size: 16 residues. The CDR3 sequence is CASRVHSGGADYEQYF. The CDR3 bases are TGTGCCAGCAGGGTTCATAGCGGGGGGGCCGACTACGAGCAGTACTTC.

The chain joins TRBV18 to TRBJ1-1; tentative D call: TRBD1 (5 bases). V lost 5 bases and J 1 base, leaving 8 bases between the germline ends. This CDR3 contains 13 residues. In germline, CDR1 is KGHSH, CDR2 LQKENI. The CDR3 reads CASSTDRNTEAFF. The CDR3 region has the DNA TGTGCCAGCTCAACCGACAGGAACACTGAAGCTTTCTTT.

This chain uses TRBV4-2 with TRBJ1-6; no reliable D call. The V gene lost 8 bases and the J gene lost 0 bases, with 5 bases spanning the gap. This CDR3 spans 13 amino acids. CDR1 and CDR2 (germline): LGHNA, YNFKEQ. This CDR3 reads CASRDSYNSPLHF. The CDR3 region has the DNA TGTGCCAGCCGGGACTCCTATAATTCACCCCTCCACTTT.

Only a few counts were recorded for this clone. The V call is TRBV14, the J call TRBJ1-6; tentative D call: TRBD1 (6 bases). Germline assignment: CDR1 SGHDN and CDR2 FVKESK. V gave up 2 bases and J gave up 5 bases, with 13 bases separating them. This CDR3 comprises 16 residues. The CDR3 region is CASSQNPGTNNSPLHF. The CDR3 region has the DNA TGTGCCAGCAGCCAAAACCCCGGGACAAATAATTCACCCCTCCACTTT.

The V gene is TRBV28, the J gene TRBJ1-3, with TRBD1 identical over 10 bases. V dropped 5 bases and J dropped 1; count of bases not matched to a gene: 8. This CDR3 region has 17 residues. CDR1 is MDHEN, CDR2 SYDVKM, per germline. The CDR3 region is CASSPGTGVTSGNTIYF. The CDR3 DNA reads TGTGCCAGCAGTCCAGGGACAGGGGTGACGTCTGGAAACACCATATATTTT. Based on the CDR3 plus reference TRBV28 and TRBJ1-3, the full variable domain is DVKVTQSSRYLVKRTGEKVFLECVQDMDHENMFWYRQDPGLGLRLIYFSYDVKMKEKGDIPEGYSVSREKKERFSLILESASTNQTSMYLCASSPGTGVTSGNTIYFGEGSWLTVV.

This chain joins TRBV7-2 and TRBJ1-6; the D is unclear. Per germline, CDR1 SGHTA and CDR2 FQGNSA. V lost 5 bases to trimming and J lost 11 bases, with 13 bases between them. The CDR3 runs to 13 residues. CDR3 coding DNA: TGTGCCAGCAGCCTATGGGAGGGAACACCCCTCCACTTT. Its translation is CASSLWEGTPLHF.

The chain employs TRBV4-1 and TRBJ1-5, with 8 nucleotides matching TRBD1. The germline V gene encodes CDR1 MGHRA and CDR2 YSYEKL. Trimming removed 0 bases from V and 7 bases from J; junction bases left unmatched: 5. CDR3 length: 15 residues. This CDR3 is CASSQDGRGQQPQHF. The DNA of the CDR3 is TGCGCCAGCAGCCAAGACGGCAGGGGGCAACAGCCCCAGCATTTT.

This sequence joins TRBV7-6 and TRBJ1-3, with a possible D match to TRBD1 (6 bases). The CDR3 is 15 residues long. From germline, CDR1 is SGHVS and CDR2 FNYEAQ. Trimming pared 4 bases from V and 0 bases from J, leaving 10 bases between. CDR3 sequence: CASSSRGFSGNTIYF. CDR3 DNA: TGTGCCAGCAGCTCCAGGGGCTTCTCTGGAAACACCATATATTTT.

The J gene is TRBJ2-3, the V gene TRBV4-2, with 8 bases identical to TRBD2. Germline trimming cut 0 bases from V and 1 base from J; bases unmatched to any gene: 3. CDR3 length equals 16 residues. The germline V gene has CDR1 LGHNA and CDR2 YNFKEQ. This CDR3 is CASSQDGRGGTDTQYF. CDR3 DNA sequence: TGTGCCAGCAGCCAAGATGGGCGGGGGGGCACAGATACGCAGTATTTT.

The chain carries TRBV28 and TRBJ1-2; maybe TRBD1 (5 bases). The CDR3 spans 15 residues. Trimming removed 3 bases from V and 4 bases from J, with 15 bases in between. Germline CDR1 is MDHEN and CDR2 is SYDVKM. The CDR3 spells CASSLEGFNSYGYTF. Written as DNA, the CDR3 is TGTGCCAGCAGTTTGGAGGGGTTCAACTCCTATGGCTACACCTTC.

This rearrangement joins TRBV6-5 to TRBJ2-5; D perhaps matches TRBD1 (5 bases). Trimming shortened V by 2 bases and J by 5 bases, and 15 bases separated the two germline ends. Germline lookup yields CDR1 MNHEY and CDR2 SVGAGI. The CDR3 runs to 15 residues. CDR3 coding DNA: TGTGCCAGCAGTTACCGAGGTGTAGGGGCGGAGACCCAGTACTTC. It codes for CASSYRGVGAETQYF.

This chain uses TRBV25-1 with TRBJ2-3; D unclear. The CDR3 is made up of 11 amino acids. Trimming pared 3 bases from V and 4 bases from J, leaving 2 bases between. Germline CDR1 MGHDK, CDR2 SYGVNS. This CDR3 is CASSDSDTQYF. The CDR3 DNA follows: TGTGCCAGCAGTGACTCAGATACGCAGTATTTT.

The CDR3: CASSLAGQGDEKLFF. CDR3 nucleotide sequence: TGTGCCAGCAGTTTGGCCGGACAGGGTGACGAAAAACTGTTTTTT. The genes are TRBV28 and TRBJ1-4, with 8 bases fitting TRBD1. Trimming cost V 3 bases and J 8 bases; bases outside gene matches: 8. The germline gives CDR1 MDHEN, CDR2 SYDVKM. The CDR3 runs to 15 residues.

The chain joins TRBV18 to TRBJ1-4, with D unresolved. CDR3 length equals 13 residues. Germline loops: CDR1 KGHSH, CDR2 LQKENI. V lost 3 bases and J lost 5, with 7 bases in between. CDR3 sequence: CASSPGENEKLFF. The CDR3 DNA sequence: TGTGCCAGCTCACCGGGAGAAAATGAAAAACTGTTTTTT. Filled out from reference TRBV18 and TRBJ1-4, the complete variable domain reads NAGVMQNPRHLVRRRGQEARLRCSPMKGHSHVYWYRQLPEEGLKFMVYLQKENIIDESGMPKERFSAEFPKEGPSILRIQQVVRGDSAAYFCASSPGENEKLFFGSGTQLSVL.

The V call is TRBV7-8, the J call TRBJ2-1, with TRBD2 as a possible D gene (6 bases). CDR3 size: 14 residues. V was clipped by 2 bases and J by 2 bases, with 7 bases between them. In germline, CDR1 is SGHVS, CDR2 FQNEAQ. The CDR3 here is CASSLSGAYNEQFF. The CDR3 DNA reads TGTGCCAGCAGCTTATCGGGGGCCTACAATGAGCAGTTCTTC. Full variable domain (missing parts from reference TRBV7-8 and TRBJ2-1): GAGVSQSPRYKVAKRGQDVALRCDPISGHVSLFWYQQALGQGPEFLTYFQNEAQLDKSGLPSDRFFAERPEGSVSTLKIQRTQQEDSAVYLCASSLSGAYNEQFFGPGTRLTVL.

This rearrangement joins TRBV3-1 (or the pseudogene TRBV3-2) to TRBJ2-7; 9 positions agree with TRBD1. V shed 1 base and J 1 base; nucleotides not matched to a gene: 17. The CDR3 is 20 amino acids. In germline, CDR1 is LGHDT, CDR2 YNNKEL (reference sequence). This chain's CDR3 is CASSQGVGGQGFRGSYEQYF. In nucleotides, the CDR3 is TGTGCCAGCAGCCAAGGTGTGGGGGGACAGGGTTTTCGGGGATCCTACGAGCAGTACTTC.

This chain uses TRBV2 with TRBJ2-2; 11 nucleotides agree with TRBD2. CDR3 length: 17 residues. Germline CDR1 is SNHLY and CDR2 is FYNNEI. The trim removed 6 bases at V and 3 bases at J, leaving 9 bases unmatched. CDR3 amino acids: CASRVAGGPEDTGELFF. The DNA of the CDR3 is TGTGCCAGCAGAGTAGCGGGGGGGCCTGAGGACACCGGGGAGCTGTTTTTT.

This chain uses TRBV2 with TRBJ2-7; 15 positions agree with TRBD2. V shed 4 bases, J shed 6 bases, and the junction held 10 bases outside the gene matches. The germline V gene has CDR1 SNHLY and CDR2 FYNNEI. The CDR3 totals 17 residues. The CDR3 spells CASSAQLWGLAGGEQYF. CDR3 in DNA: TGTGCCAGCAGTGCCCAATTATGGGGACTAGCGGGGGGCGAGCAGTACTTC.